A single sample gave rise to the 25 T cell receptor beta chains below, sequenced in a study of blood T cell repertoires in COVID-19. The repertoire was sequenced with immunoSEQ multiplex PCR; TCRdb's copy has only in-frame clones and lacks some. The sample consists of approximately 390,000 clones, more than 70% of them appearing once. What was sequenced was peripheral blood. These receptor sequences come from a woman between 55 and 75 years old with COVID-19, enrolled during active disease.

The chain couples TRBV27 to TRBJ1-1; unclear D gene. Germline CDR1 and CDR2: MNHEY and SMNVEV (reference sequence). This CDR3 has 15 amino acids. V shed 7 bases and J shed 5 bases, with 20 bases lying between them. CDR3 in amino acids: CASKGVGGRETEAFF. CDR3 sequence (DNA): TGTGCCAGCAAAGGCGTTGGAGGGCGAGAGACTGAAGCTTTCTTT.

The rearrangement uses TRBV5-5 and TRBJ1-1; 7 bases are shared with TRBD1. The junction had 7 bases not matched to a gene; V was cut back by 4 bases and J by 1 base. Germline V gene lookup returns CDR1 SGHKS and CDR2 YYEKEE (reference sequence). The CDR3 totals 15 residues. CDR3 in amino acids: CASSPRTGGNTEAFF. CDR3 DNA: TGTGCCAGCAGCCCTCGGACAGGTGGGAACACTGAAGCTTTCTTT.

This clone came up a few times. This sequence joins TRBV2 and TRBJ1-3; tentative D call: TRBD1 (5 bases). V shed 7 bases and J shed 0 bases, with 16 bases lying between them. Germline V CDR1 and CDR2: SNHLY, FYNNEI. The CDR3 extends over 16 amino acids. The CDR3 DNA is TGTGCCAGCACCGTCCAGGGCAGAGCCTCTGGAAACACCATATATTTT. As protein: CASTVQGRASGNTIYF.

This clone was counted once. The identical CDR3 is also encoded by other nucleotide sequences in the sample. The chain uses TRBV18 and TRBJ1-3, with 9 positions matching TRBD1. Germline values: CDR1 KGHSH, CDR2 LQKENI. V dropped 4 bases and J dropped 2; count of bases not matched to a gene: 0. The CDR3 totals 14 residues. The CDR3 DNA follows: TGTGCCAGCTCACGGGACAGGGCTGGAAACACCATATATTTT. Amino acid sequence: CASSRDRAGNTIYF.

V is TRBV25-1 and J is TRBJ2-7, with D possibly TRBD1 on 6 matching bases. Trimming took 8 bases from V and 3 from J, leaving 17 bases between them. Germline V gene sequence: CDR1 MGHDK, CDR2 SYGVNS. This CDR3 is 14 amino acids long. This chain's CDR3 is CASASHSQGYEQYF. The DNA for the CDR3 is TGTGCCAGCGCCTCCCACTCACAGGGCTACGAGCAGTACTTC.

The chain employs TRBV6-5 and TRBJ2-7; D gene unclear. The germline V gene encodes CDR1 MNHEY and CDR2 SVGAGI. V lost 2 bases and J 5 bases, leaving 4 bases between the germline ends. CDR3 length: 11 amino acids. CDR3 in amino acids: CASSYQNEQYF. DNA of the CDR3: TGTGCCAGCAGTTACCAAAACGAGCAGTACTTC.

The V and J genes are TRBV7-9 and TRBJ1-6; 8 positions match TRBD1. Trimming at V came to 3 bases and at J to 7 bases, leaving 5 bases not matched to a gene. Germline V gene sequence: CDR1 SEHNR, CDR2 FQNEAQ (reference sequence). The CDR3 totals 15 residues. The CDR3 region has the DNA TGTGCCAGCAGCTTGACAGGACAGGGCAATTCACCCCTCCACTTT. Translated: CASSLTGQGNSPLHF.

The chain joins TRBV18 to TRBJ2-7; D gene unclear. V lost 4 bases to trimming and J lost 3 bases, with 13 bases between them. The CDR3 totals 14 residues. Per germline, CDR1 KGHSH and CDR2 LQKENI. The CDR3: CASSLFRLDYEQYF. Written as DNA, the CDR3 is TGTGCCAGCTCACTCTTCAGGTTAGACTACGAGCAGTACTTC.

V is TRBV5-6 and J is TRBJ2-7, with no clear D. CDR3 length: 12 residues. Germline CDR1 and CDR2: SGHDT and YYEEEE. The V end was cut by 0 bases, the J end by 3 bases, with 4 bases between. The CDR3 bases are TGTGCCAGCAGCTTGGGGCACTACGAGCAGTACTTC. Protein: CASSLGHYEQYF.

The V and J genes are TRBV5-1 and TRBJ1-2, with 10 bases fitting TRBD1. The CDR3 is 15 residues long. The junction had 7 bases not matched to a gene; V was cut back by 4 bases and J by 4 bases. CDR1 and CDR2 (germline): SGHRS, YFSETQ. CDR3 DNA: TGCGCCAGCAGCCAAGGGACAGGGGTTATCTATGGCTACACCTTC. Translated: CASSQGTGVIYGYTF.

In DNA, the CDR3 is TGTGCCAGCAGCCCCGGACAGGGGATCACTAACTATGGCTACACCTTC. Encoded protein: CASSPGQGITNYGYTF. The V and J genes are TRBV5-4 and TRBJ1-2, with 9 bases fitting TRBD1. CDR1 is SGHNT and CDR2 is YYREEE in the germline V gene (reference sequence). V shed 4 bases, J shed 0 bases, and the junction held 7 bases outside the gene matches. This CDR3 has 16 residues.

The rearrangement uses TRBV7-6 and TRBJ2-5; the D gene is possibly TRBD2 (5 bases). This CDR3 region has 16 residues. Trimming took off 2 bases at V and 0 bases at J, with 13 bases between the two ends. Germline V gene data show CDR1 as SGHVS and CDR2 as FNYEAQ. CDR3 nucleotide sequence: TGTGCCAGCAGCTTACGGGATCGCCCCTACCAAGAGACCCAGTACTTC. Protein sequence: CASSLRDRPYQETQYF.

This clone was picked up a small number of times. The chain has TRBV7-9 and TRBJ1-1; 7 bases align to TRBD1. The CDR3 is made up of 15 amino acids. The J segment lost 0 bases and the V segment lost 5 bases, leaving 6 bases of the junction unmatched. Germline lookup yields CDR1 SEHNR and CDR2 FQNEAQ (reference sequence). CDR3 DNA: TGTGCCAGCAGCACCGGGACAGCTATGAACACTGAAGCTTTCTTT. Its translation: CASSTGTAMNTEAFF.

This clone was picked up a small number of times. The same CDR3 can be traced to other DNA sequences in this sample. V usage is TRBV29-1 and J usage is TRBJ1-5; 7 positions match TRBD1. Trimming took 5 bases from V and 3 from J; bases not matched to a gene: 4. The germline CDR1 and CDR2 sequences are SQVTM and ANQGSEA. This CDR3 contains 13 residues. CDR3 DNA sequence: TGCAGCGTTAGGACAGGTGACAATCAGCCCCAGCATTTT. Amino acid sequence: CSVRTGDNQPQHF.

This chain uses TRBV3-1 (or the pseudogene TRBV3-2) with TRBJ1-2; 8 positions agree with TRBD1. Germline V gene lookup returns CDR1 LGHDT and CDR2 YNNKEL (reference sequence). The V segment lost 2 bases and the J segment 1 base; nucleotides outside the gene matches: 9. This CDR3 has 17 amino acids. CDR3 sequence (DNA): TGTGCCAGCAGCCAATACAGGGGGACCGAGAATAACTATGGCTACACCTTC. Its protein is CASSQYRGTENNYGYTF.

The genes are TRBV4-2 and TRBJ1-6, with 8 positions matching TRBD1. Per germline, CDR1 LGHNA and CDR2 YNFKEQ. The CDR3 covers 20 residues. V was clipped by 1 base and J by 2 bases; unmatched bases: 13. The CDR3 reads CASSQGETGERGPYNSPLHF. The CDR3 DNA sequence: TGTGCCAGCAGCCAAGGGGAGACAGGGGAAAGGGGCCCCTATAATTCACCCCTCCACTTT.

CDR3 nucleotide sequence: TGTGCCAGCAGCTTGGGACCTGCGGGACCCCTCCACTTT. Protein sequence: CASSLGPAGPLHF. The chain recombines TRBV5-6 with TRBJ1-6; D gene ambiguous. The CDR3 totals 13 residues. The germline V gene encodes CDR1 SGHDT and CDR2 YYEEEE. The germline V and J ends were trimmed by 0 bases and 12 bases, with 10 bases remaining between them. Full variable domain (missing parts from reference TRBV5-6 and TRBJ1-6): DAGVTQSPTHLIKTRGQQVTLRCSPKSGHDTVSWYQQALGQGPQFIFQYYEEEERQRGNFPDRFSGHQFPNYSSELNVNALLLGDSALYLCASSLGPAGPLHFGNGTRLTVT.

The chain is built from TRBV28 and TRBJ1-1; D ambiguous. The CDR3 extends over 15 amino acids. V dropped 5 bases and J dropped 1 base, with 14 bases sitting between them. The germline V gene encodes CDR1 MDHEN and CDR2 SYDVKM. As DNA, the CDR3 is TGTGCCAGCAGTCGCTTGCGCTATCCGAACACTGAAGCTTTCTTT. It encodes CASSRLRYPNTEAFF.

The CDR3 loop is CASSFSDRGNTEAFF. CDR3 in DNA: TGTGCCAGCAGCTTCTCGGACAGGGGGAACACTGAAGCTTTCTTT. V usage is TRBV7-9 and J usage is TRBJ1-1; 9 nucleotides match TRBD1. The V and J ends lost 3 bases and 1 base, in that order; junction bases with no gene match: 3. Germline CDR1 and CDR2: SEHNR and FQNEAQ (reference sequence). CDR3 length equals 15 residues. The variable domain in full, completed from reference TRBV7-9 and TRBJ1-1, reads DTGVSQNPRHKITKRGQNVTFRCDPISEHNRLYWYRQTLGQGPEFLTYFQNEAQLEKSRLLSDRFSAERPKGSFSTLEIQRTEQGDSAMYLCASSFSDRGNTEAFFGQGTRLTVV.

V gene TRBV5-1 combines with J gene TRBJ1-2; 9 positions agree with TRBD1. The CDR3 has 14 residues. With 4 bases clipped from V and 4 bases from J, the junction kept 5 bases outside the gene matches. Per the germline V gene, CDR1 is SGHRS and CDR2 is YFSETQ. The CDR3 sequence is CASSHRGPSYGYTF. CDR3 nucleotide sequence: TGCGCCAGCAGCCACAGGGGGCCCTCCTATGGCTACACCTTC.

V gene TRBV12-3 or TRBV12-4 combines with J gene TRBJ1-1; D remains unclear. V shed 6 bases and J shed 5 bases, with 10 bases lying between them. The CDR3 spans 12 residues. CDR3 amino acids: CASSLLRTEAFF. For the CDR3, the DNA is TGTGCCAGCAGCCTTCTGCGAACTGAAGCTTTCTTT.

This chain joins TRBV5-4 and TRBJ1-6; TRBD1 agrees at 9 bases. Germline CDR1 and CDR2: SGHNT and YYREEE (reference sequence). With 4 bases clipped from V and 6 bases from J, the junction kept 11 bases outside the gene matches. The CDR3 runs 17 residues. The CDR3 nucleotides are TGTGCCAGCAGCCCGCGGACAGGGGTTAACCTTAATTCACCCCTCCACTTT. Residues: CASSPRTGVNLNSPLHF.

The chain links TRBV5-1 to TRBJ1-2, with 7 bases lining up with TRBD1. The CDR3 consists of 14 residues. Germline CDR1 is SGHRS and CDR2 is YFSETQ. V was clipped by 2 bases and J by 7 bases; unmatched bases: 8. The CDR3 loop is CASSFTQGGGGYTF. The CDR3 region has the DNA TGCGCCAGCAGCTTCACGCAGGGGGGTGGTGGCTACACCTTC.

Concerning this clone: The identical CDR3 is also encoded by other nucleotide sequences in the sample. The V gene is TRBV5-1, the J gene TRBJ1-4, with 9 bases fitting TRBD1. Germline V gene lookup returns CDR1 SGHRS and CDR2 YFSETQ. There are 14 residues in the CDR3. The V segment lost 4 bases and the J segment 5 bases; nucleotides outside the gene matches: 3. CDR3 loop: CASSPGQGNEKLFF. DNA for the CDR3: TGCGCCAGCAGCCCTGGACAGGGGAATGAAAAACTGTTTTTT.

A single count supports this clone. The chain employs TRBV19 and TRBJ2-1; D is perhaps TRBD2 (5 bases). V was pared by 3 bases and J by 2 bases, with 11 bases between. Germline lookup yields CDR1 LNHDA and CDR2 SQIVND (reference sequence). This CDR3 is built from 15 residues. The CDR3 DNA is TGTGCCAGTAGTATGCCCGGGATGGCCTACAATGAGCAGTTCTTC. It yields the protein CASSMPGMAYNEQFF.